This TCR beta chain was retrieved from a study of PD-L1 blockade in urothelial cancer. Germline loops: CDR1 SGHRS, CDR2 YFSETQ. The J segment lost 9 bases and the V segment lost 4 bases, leaving 20 bases of the junction unmatched. This CDR3 has 17 residues. Using immunoSEQ multiplex PCR, the repertoire was profiled, and TCRdb retains in-frame clones only, with some absent. Of roughly 100,000 clones listed, over 75% are singletons. Patients in the study were battling locally advanced or metastatic urothelial carcinoma. The chain uses TRBV5-1 and TRBJ2-5; 8 nucleotides agree with TRBD1. Source: PBMCs, taken around atezolizumab (anti-PD-L1) treatment. The sequence was collected from a man aged 45-65 years with urothelial cancer. The CDR3 region is CASSPGQGRIGTGAQYF. CDR3 coding DNA: TGCGCCAGCAGCCCAGGACAGGGAAGGATCGGAACTGGGGCCCAGTACTTC.